This TCR beta chain is drawn from a study of cytomegalovirus exposure and HLA in healthy donors. Use of 60 Vbeta and 13 Jbeta primers characterized the PCR. Measured with immunoSEQ multiplex PCR; TCRdb has only the in-frame clones, and not every one. The table lists 100,000 to 150,000 clones, about 85% of them singletons. As regards this clone: The antigen remains undetermined.

CDR1 and CDR2 (germline): SGDLS, YYNGEE. The CDR3 is 15 amino acids. The V segment lost 4 bases and the J segment 6 bases; nucleotides outside the gene matches: 10. Findings of the study overall: Most observed TCR sequences were rare, whereas some public TCRs were detected in many donors. After further analysis at a later stage, 16,951 TCR beta sequences were associated with HLA alleles at 0.05 false discovery rate. A prior analysis recorded that most TCR beta V segments were productive about 87% or about 30% of the time.

Sequenced sample: PBMCs. The clonotype was recovered from a middle-aged man in good health and CMV-seronegative. This chain joins TRBV9 and TRBJ2-1, with TRBD1 matching 7 bases. The CDR3 region has the DNA TGTGCCAGCAGCACCTACCAGCCAGGGGGCAATGAGCAGTTCTTC. Translated, it gives CASSTYQPGGNEQFF.